This T cell receptor (beta chain) was captured by sequencing in a study of CD8 T cells in Susac syndrome (dated by TCRdb to about 2019). With respect to the entire study: Repertoire sequencing was used to test whether CD8+ T cell activation and differentiation in Susac syndrome was antigen driven. Broad study findings and their caveats: The number of individuals in the TCR sequencing and HLA analysis was recognized as being relatively small.

RNA was extracted using the RNeasy kit, and roughly 0.45 to 1 ug of the RNA was reverse transcribed with random hexamers. The immunoSEQ multiplex PCR assay, which covers 54 Vbeta and 13 Jbeta segments, was used to amplify TCR beta CDR3 regions. Bias from PCR amplification was corrected by using a synthetic template baseline for primer optimization and for computational correction. In the paper's pipeline: Reads were annotated to V, D and J genes per IMGT and analyzed with immunoSEQ Analyzer, keeping only productive sequences. To calculate clonality, Shannon entropy was normalized by log2 of the number of productive unique sequences and then subtracted from one. For each patient and control, public and private clones were evaluated within the 100 most prevalent clones. A clone was defined as Susac-specific if it was absent from the healthy and MS cohorts, from some 1,100 published viral clones and from other ImmuneACCESS disease sequences. The public reads were reanalyzed by TCRdb: fastp trimming at Q25, MiXCR alignment, in-frame beta chains only. All rows with the same CDR3 protein become a single entry with the most common DNA and genes. TCRdb's processing, not the authors', yielded these V and J calls. This sample gives about 250,000 distinct CDR3 sequences in total; approximately 92% of them show up just once. The ten largest clonotypes hold less than 0.075% of the sample.

Notes on this clonotype: The antigen this receptor binds is unknown. The record has no base qualities; no much larger clone is one base away.

Peripheral blood CD8+ and CD4+ T cells from healthy donors, Susac syndrome patients and multiple sclerosis patients were profiled by high-throughput TCR beta sequencing. Treatment-naive patients with stable or active relapsing-remitting disease fulfilling revised McDonald criteria were used as multiple sclerosis controls. Bulk CD8+ and CD4+ T cells were purified magnetically by negative isolation, whereas CD8+ TEMRA cells were enriched by FACS. Blood was collected in EDTA tubes and processed within 24 hours, with PBMCs isolated through density gradient centrifugation. PBMCs destined for TCR sequencing were cryopreserved in liquid nitrogen and later thawed in a 37 °C water bath. The sorted or isolated CD4+, CD8+ and CD8+ TEMRA cells had a purity of 90% or higher. Spanning cysteine to phenylalanine, the CDR3 consists of 14 amino acids. Of the read, only the CDR3 DNA is kept; its 42 bases are in frame from base 1. Reading the germline V gene gives CDR1 SQVTM and CDR2 ANQGSEA. V lost 5 bases and J lost 4 bases, and the count of bases not matched to a germline gene is 10.

The sequence links TRBV29-1 to TRBJ1-1; TRBD1 fits 7 bases in the junction. Sequencing was done on a sample of CD4+ T cells from PBMCs. The TCR comes from a human donor with multiple sclerosis. CDR3 loop: CSVKKGTEGTEAFF. The sequence in DNA is TGCAGCGTTAAAAAAGGGACAGAGGGCACTGAAGCTTTCTTT.